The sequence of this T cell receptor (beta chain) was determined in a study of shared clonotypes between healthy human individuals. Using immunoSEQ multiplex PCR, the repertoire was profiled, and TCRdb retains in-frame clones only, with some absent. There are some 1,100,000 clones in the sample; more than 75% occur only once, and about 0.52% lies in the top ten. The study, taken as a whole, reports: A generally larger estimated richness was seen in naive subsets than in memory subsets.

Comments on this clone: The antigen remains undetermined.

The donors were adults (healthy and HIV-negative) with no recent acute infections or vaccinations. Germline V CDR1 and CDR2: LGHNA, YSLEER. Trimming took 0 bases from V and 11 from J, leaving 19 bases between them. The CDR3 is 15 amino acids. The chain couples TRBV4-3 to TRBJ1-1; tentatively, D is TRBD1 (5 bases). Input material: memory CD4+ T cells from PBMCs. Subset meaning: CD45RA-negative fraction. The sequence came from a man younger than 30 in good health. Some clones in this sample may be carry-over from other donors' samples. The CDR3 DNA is TGCGCCAGCAGCCAAGATTTCGGGGACGGGTTGCCGGCTTTCTTT. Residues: CASSQDFGDGLPAFF.